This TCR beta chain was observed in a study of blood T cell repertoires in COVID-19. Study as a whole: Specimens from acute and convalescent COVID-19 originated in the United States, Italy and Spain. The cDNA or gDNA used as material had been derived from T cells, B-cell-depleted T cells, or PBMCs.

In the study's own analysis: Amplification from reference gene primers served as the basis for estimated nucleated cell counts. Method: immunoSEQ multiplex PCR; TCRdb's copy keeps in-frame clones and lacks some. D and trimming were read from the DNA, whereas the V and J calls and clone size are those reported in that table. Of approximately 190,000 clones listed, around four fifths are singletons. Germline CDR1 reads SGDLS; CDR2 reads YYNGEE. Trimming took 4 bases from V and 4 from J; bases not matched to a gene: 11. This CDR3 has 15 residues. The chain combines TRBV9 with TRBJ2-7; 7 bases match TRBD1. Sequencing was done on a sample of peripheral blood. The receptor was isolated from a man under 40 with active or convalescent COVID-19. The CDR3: CASSTETGPSYEQYF. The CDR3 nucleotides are TGTGCCAGCAGCACCGAGACAGGGCCTTCTTACGAGCAGTACTTC.